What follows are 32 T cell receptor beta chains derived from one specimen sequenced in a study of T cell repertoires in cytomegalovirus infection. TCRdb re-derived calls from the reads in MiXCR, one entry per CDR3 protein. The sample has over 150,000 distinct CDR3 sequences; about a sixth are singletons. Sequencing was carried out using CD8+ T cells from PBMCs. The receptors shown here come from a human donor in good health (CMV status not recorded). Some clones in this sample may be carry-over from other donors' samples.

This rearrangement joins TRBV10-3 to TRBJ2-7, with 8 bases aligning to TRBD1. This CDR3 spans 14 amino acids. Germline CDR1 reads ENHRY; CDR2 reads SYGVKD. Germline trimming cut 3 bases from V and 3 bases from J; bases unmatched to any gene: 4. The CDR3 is CAISDGTGSYEQYF. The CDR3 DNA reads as TGTGCCATCAGTGATGGGACAGGTAGCTACGAGCAGTACTTC.

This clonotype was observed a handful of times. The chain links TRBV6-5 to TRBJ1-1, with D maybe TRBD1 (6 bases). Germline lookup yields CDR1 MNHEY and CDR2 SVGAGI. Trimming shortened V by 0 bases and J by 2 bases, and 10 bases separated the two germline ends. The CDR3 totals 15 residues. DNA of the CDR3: TGTGCCAGCAGTTACTCGAAGGGGGGTAACACTGAAGCTTTCTTT. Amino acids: CASSYSKGGNTEAFF.

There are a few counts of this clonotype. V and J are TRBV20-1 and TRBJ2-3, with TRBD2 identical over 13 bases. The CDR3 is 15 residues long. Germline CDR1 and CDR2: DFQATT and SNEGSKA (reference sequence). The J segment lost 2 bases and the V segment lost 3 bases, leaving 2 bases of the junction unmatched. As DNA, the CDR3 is TGCAGTGCTAGGACTAGCGGGGGGTTCACAGATACGCAGTATTTT. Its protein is CSARTSGGFTDTQYF.

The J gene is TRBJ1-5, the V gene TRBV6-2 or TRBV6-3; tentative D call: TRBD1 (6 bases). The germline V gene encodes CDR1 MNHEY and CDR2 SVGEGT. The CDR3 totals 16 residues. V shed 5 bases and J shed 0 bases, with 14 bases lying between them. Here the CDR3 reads CASSTGSRYSNQPQHF. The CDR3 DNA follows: TGTGCCAGCAGTACAGGGTCCCGATATAGCAATCAGCCCCAGCATTTT.

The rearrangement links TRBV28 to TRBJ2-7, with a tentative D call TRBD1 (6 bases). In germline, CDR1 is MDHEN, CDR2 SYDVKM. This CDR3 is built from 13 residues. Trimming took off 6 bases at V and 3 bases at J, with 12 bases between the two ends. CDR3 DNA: TGTGCCAGCAGCTCCTGGGACATCTACGAGCAGTACTTC. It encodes CASSSWDIYEQYF.

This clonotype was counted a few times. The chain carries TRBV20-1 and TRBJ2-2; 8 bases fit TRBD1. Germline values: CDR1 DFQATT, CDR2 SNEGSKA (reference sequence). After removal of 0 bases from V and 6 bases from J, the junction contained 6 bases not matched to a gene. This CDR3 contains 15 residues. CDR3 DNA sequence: TGCAGTGCTAGAGATTATAAGGGACAGGCCGGGGAGCTGTTTTTT. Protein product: CSARDYKGQAGELFF.

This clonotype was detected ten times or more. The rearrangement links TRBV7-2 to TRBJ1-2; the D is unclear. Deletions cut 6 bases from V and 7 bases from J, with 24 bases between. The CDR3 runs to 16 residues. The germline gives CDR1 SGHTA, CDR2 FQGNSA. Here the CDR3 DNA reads TGTGCCAGCAGTCGACGTGAAGGGTTGCCAGAGGGTGGCTACACCTTC. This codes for CASSRREGLPEGGYTF.

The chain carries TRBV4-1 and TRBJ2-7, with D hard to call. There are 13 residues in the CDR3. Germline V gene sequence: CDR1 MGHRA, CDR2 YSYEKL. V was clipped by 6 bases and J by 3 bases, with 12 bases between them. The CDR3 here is CASSQTDGYEQYF. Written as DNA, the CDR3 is TGCGCCAGCAGTCAAACAGACGGCTACGAGCAGTACTTC.

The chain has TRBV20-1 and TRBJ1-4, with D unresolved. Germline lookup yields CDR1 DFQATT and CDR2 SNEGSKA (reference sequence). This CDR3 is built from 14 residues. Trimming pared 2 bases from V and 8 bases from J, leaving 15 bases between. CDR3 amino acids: CSARNLEPVEKLFF. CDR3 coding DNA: TGCAGTGCTAGAAATCTGGAGCCGGTCGAAAAACTGTTTTTT.

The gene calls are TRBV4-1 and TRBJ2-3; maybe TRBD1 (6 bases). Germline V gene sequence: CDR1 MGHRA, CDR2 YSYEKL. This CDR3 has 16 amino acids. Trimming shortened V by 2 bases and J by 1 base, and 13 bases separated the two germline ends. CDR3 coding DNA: TGCGCCAGCAGCCAACGGACAGCCCCGGGCACAGATACGCAGTATTTT. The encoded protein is CASSQRTAPGTDTQYF.

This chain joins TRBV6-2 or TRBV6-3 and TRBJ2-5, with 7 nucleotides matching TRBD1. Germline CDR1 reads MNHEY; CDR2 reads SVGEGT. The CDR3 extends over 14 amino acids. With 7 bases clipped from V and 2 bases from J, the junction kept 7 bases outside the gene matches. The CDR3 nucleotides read TGTGCCAGCATCATAAGGGACAGACAAGAGACCCAGTACTTC. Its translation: CASIIRDRQETQYF.

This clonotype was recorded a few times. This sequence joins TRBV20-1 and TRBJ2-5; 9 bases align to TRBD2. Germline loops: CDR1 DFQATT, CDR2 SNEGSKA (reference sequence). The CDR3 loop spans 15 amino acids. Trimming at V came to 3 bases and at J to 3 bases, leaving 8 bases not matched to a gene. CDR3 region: CSARTLAGAKETQYF. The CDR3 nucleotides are TGCAGTGCTAGGACGTTAGCGGGGGCCAAAGAGACCCAGTACTTC.

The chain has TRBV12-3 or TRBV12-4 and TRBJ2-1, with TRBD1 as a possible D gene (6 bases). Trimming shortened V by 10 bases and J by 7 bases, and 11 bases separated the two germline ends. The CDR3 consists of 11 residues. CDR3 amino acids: CAIATGNEQFF. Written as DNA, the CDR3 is TGTGCCATCGCTACAGGGAATGAGCAGTTCTTC.

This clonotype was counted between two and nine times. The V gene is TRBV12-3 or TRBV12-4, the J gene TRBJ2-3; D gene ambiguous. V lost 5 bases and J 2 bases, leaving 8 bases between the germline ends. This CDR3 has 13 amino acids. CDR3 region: CASSLLNTDTQYF. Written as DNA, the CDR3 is TGTGCCAGCAGTCTACTCAACACAGATACGCAGTATTTT.

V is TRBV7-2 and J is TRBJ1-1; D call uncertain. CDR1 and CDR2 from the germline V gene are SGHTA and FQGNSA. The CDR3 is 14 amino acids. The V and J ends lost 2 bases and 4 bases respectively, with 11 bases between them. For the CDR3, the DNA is TGTGCCAGCAGCTTACGTCCGGACGGCACTGAAGCTTTCTTT. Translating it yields CASSLRPDGTEAFF.

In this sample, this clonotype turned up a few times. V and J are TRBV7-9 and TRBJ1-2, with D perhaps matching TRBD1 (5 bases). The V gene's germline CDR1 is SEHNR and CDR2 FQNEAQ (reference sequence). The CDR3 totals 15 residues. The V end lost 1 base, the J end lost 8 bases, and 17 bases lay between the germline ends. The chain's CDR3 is CASSLGVATVEGYTF. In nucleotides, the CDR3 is TGTGCCAGCAGCTTAGGGGTCGCGACAGTAGAAGGCTACACCTTC.

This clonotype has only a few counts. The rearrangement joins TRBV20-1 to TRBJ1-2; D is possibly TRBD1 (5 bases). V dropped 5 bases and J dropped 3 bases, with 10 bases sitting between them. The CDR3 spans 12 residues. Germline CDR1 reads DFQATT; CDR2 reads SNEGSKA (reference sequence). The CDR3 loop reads CSAWDAYYGYTF. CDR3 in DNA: TGCAGTGCTTGGGACGCTTACTATGGCTACACCTTC.

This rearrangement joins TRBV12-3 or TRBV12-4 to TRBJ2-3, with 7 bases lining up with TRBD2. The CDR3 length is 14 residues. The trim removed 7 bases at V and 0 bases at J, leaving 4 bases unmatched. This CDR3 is CASTLRGSTDTQYF. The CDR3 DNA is TGTGCCAGCACCCTGCGGGGGAGCACAGATACGCAGTATTTT.

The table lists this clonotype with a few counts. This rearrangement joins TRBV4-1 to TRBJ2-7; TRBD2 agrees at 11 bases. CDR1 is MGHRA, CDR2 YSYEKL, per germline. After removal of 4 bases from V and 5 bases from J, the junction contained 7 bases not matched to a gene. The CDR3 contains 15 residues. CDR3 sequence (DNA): TGCGCCAGCAGCCCGACTAGCGGGGCCGACAACGAGCAGTACTTC. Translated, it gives CASSPTSGADNEQYF.

The CDR3 DNA is TGTGCCACCCTTAGGAATGGCTACACCTTC. It codes for CATLRNGYTF. The chain carries TRBV2 and TRBJ1-2, with D unresolved. CDR3 length: 10 residues. The germline gives CDR1 SNHLY, CDR2 FYNNEI. Trimming left V 10 bases short and J 6 bases short, with 9 bases between. Full variable domain (remainder filled in from reference TRBV2 and TRBJ1-2): EPEVTQTPSHQVTQMGQEVILRCVPISNHLYFYWYRQILGQKVEFLVSFYNNEISEKSEIFDDQFSVERPDGSNFTLKIRSTKLEDSAMYFCATLRNGYTFGSGTRLTVV.

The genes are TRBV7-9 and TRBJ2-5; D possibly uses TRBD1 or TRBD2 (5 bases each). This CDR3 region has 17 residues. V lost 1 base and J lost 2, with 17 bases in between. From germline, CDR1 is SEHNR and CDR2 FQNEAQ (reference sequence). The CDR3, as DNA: TGTGCCAGCAGCTTAGGCGGTAGAGGGGTAGAACAAGAGACCCAGTACTTC. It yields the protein CASSLGGRGVEQETQYF.

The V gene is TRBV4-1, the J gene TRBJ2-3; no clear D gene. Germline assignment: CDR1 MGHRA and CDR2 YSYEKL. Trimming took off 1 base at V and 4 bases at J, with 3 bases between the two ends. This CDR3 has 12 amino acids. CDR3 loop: CASSQASDTQYF. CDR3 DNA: TGCGCCAGCAGCCAAGCATCAGATACGCAGTATTTT.

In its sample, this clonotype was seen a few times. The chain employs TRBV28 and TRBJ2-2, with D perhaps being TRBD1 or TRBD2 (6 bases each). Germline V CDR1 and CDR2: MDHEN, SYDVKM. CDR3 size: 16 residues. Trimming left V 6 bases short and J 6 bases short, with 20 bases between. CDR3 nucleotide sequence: TGTGCCAGCAGCCTCTTAGGGGGAGGTCTCGCCGGGGAGCTGTTTTTT. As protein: CASSLLGGGLAGELFF.

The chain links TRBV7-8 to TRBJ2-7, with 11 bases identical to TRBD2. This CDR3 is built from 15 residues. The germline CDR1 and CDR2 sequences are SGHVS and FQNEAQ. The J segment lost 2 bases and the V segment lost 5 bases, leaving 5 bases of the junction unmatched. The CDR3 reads CASSPLAGAPYEQYF. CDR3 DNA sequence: TGTGCCAGCAGCCCACTAGCGGGGGCCCCCTACGAGCAGTACTTC.

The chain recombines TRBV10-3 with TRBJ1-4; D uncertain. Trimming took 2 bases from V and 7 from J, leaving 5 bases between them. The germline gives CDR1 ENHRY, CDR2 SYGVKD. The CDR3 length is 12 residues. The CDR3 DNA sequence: TGTGCCATCAGTGAGGGGAGTGAAAAACTGTTTTTT. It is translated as CAISEGSEKLFF.

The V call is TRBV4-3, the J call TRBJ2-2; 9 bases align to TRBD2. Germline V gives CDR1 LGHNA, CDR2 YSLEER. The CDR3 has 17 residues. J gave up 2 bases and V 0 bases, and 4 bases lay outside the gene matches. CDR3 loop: CASSQDPAGGNTGELFF. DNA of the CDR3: TGCGCCAGCAGCCAAGATCCAGCGGGGGGTAACACCGGGGAGCTGTTTTTT.

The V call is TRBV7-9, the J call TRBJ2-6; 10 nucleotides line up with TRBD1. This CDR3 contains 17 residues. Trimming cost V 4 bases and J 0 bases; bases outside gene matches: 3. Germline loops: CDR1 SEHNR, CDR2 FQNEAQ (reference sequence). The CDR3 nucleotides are TGTGCCAGCAGCTGGACAGGGGGTAGCTCTGGGGCCAACGTCCTGACTTTC. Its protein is CASSWTGGSSGANVLTF.

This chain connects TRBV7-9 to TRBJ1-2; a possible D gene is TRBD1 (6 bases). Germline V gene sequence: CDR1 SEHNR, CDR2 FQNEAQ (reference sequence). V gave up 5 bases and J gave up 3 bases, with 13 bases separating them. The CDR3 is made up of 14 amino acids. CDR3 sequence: CASSPPQGHYGYTF. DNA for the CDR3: TGTGCCAGCAGCCCCCCCCAGGGGCACTATGGCTACACCTTC.

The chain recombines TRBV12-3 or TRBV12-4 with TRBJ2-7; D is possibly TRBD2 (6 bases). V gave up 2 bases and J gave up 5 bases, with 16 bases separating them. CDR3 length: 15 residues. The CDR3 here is CASSLRGRERDEQYF. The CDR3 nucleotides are TGTGCCAGCAGTTTAAGGGGTCGAGAGCGGGACGAGCAGTACTTC.

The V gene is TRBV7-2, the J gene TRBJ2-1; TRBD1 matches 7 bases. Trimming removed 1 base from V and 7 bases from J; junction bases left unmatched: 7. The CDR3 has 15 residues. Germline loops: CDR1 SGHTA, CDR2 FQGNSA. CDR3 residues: CASSLVTGSPNEQFF. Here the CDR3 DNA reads TGTGCCAGCAGCTTAGTGACAGGGAGTCCAAATGAGCAGTTCTTC.

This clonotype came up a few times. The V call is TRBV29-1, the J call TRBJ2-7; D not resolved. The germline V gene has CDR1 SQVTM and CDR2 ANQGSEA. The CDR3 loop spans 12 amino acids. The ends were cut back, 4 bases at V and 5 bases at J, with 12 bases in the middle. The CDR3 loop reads CSVVESGDEQYF. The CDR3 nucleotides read TGCAGCGTTGTCGAGTCGGGCGACGAGCAGTACTTC.

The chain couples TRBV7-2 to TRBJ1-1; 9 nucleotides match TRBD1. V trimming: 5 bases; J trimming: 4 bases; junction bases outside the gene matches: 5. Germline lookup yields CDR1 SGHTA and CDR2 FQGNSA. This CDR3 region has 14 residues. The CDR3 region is CASSPTGGGTEAFF. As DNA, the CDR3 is TGTGCCAGCAGCCCTACAGGGGGCGGCACTGAAGCTTTCTTT. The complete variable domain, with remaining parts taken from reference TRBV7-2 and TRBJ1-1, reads GAGVSQSPSNKVTEKGKDVELRCDPISGHTALYWYRQSLGQGLEFLIYFQGNSAPDKSGLPSDRFSAERTGGSVSTLTIQRTQQEDSAVYLCASSPTGGGTEAFFGQGTRLTVV.